This T cell receptor beta chain appears in the sequencing data of a study of blood T cell repertoires in COVID-19. Study at large: Both acute and convalescent COVID-19 samples were obtained from the United States, Italy and Spain.

The data were produced by immunoSEQ multiplex PCR, yet TCRdb's version contains in-frame clones alone and is incomplete. Among tens of thousands of clones listed, 80% to 85% were seen once. The ends lost 2 bases at V and 3 bases at J; junction bases unmatched: 4. The CDR3 is made up of 14 amino acids. Germline V lookup: CDR1 SEHNR, CDR2 FQNEAQ (reference sequence). The chain recombines TRBV7-9 with TRBJ2-7; 7 bases match TRBD2. This sequence was found in a man at least 80 years old with acute or convalescent COVID-19. Sequenced material: peripheral blood. The CDR3 nucleotides read TGTGCCAGCAGCTTAAGCGGACTAGTCTACGAGCAGTACTTC. Its protein product is CASSLSGLVYEQYF.